Following are 27 T cell receptor beta chains from one sample sequenced in a study of human T cells and chemical hapten exposure. Using its own MiXCR run on the RACE reads, TCRdb lists one record per CDR3 protein. The sample has around 60,000 distinct CDR3 sequences, approximately 6.7% seen once. As to time point: pre-sensitization, week 0. Treatment in this sample: therapeutic diphenylcyclopropenone sensitization with weekly scalp DPC. The sample consisted of whole blood, taken in connection with sensitization to the hapten diphenylcyclopropenone (DPC). Receptors were obtained from a woman aged 30 to 39 with alopecia areata. Some clones in this sample may be carry-over from other donors' samples.

This clonotype was detected many times. This rearrangement joins TRBV6-2 or TRBV6-3 to TRBJ2-1; D gene uncertain. V lost 8 bases to trimming and J lost 7 bases, with 12 bases between them. CDR3 length: 12 residues. Germline values: CDR1 MNHEY, CDR2 SVGEGT. The DNA of the CDR3 is TGTGCCAGCGCTCTTGCCCCTAATGAGCAGTTCTTC. Its translation is CASALAPNEQFF.

The table lists this clonotype with many counts. The CDR3 DNA reads as TGCAGCGTTGGGGACAGGGAAAATGGCTACACCTTC. Amino acid sequence: CSVGDRENGYTF. The J gene is TRBJ1-2, the V gene TRBV29-1, with 9 nucleotides matching TRBD1. Germline loops: CDR1 SQVTM, CDR2 ANQGSEA. Trimming took 4 bases from V and 6 from J; bases not matched to a gene: 3. The CDR3 runs to 12 residues.

This CDR3 is CASSHDRVAEKLFF. The CDR3 DNA is TGTGCCAGCAGTCACGACAGGGTTGCTGAAAAACTGTTTTTT. The J gene is TRBJ1-4, the V gene TRBV6-2 or TRBV6-3, with 7 bases lining up with TRBD1. CDR1 and CDR2 (germline): MNHEY, SVGEGT. The CDR3 covers 14 residues. After removal of 5 bases from V and 7 bases from J, the junction contained 7 bases not matched to a gene.

This clonotype has a count of ten or more. V usage is TRBV5-1 and J usage is TRBJ2-4; the D is unclear. The germline V gene encodes CDR1 SGHRS and CDR2 YFSETQ. The CDR3 loop spans 18 amino acids. The V end was cut by 3 bases, the J end by 0 bases, with 19 bases between. Written as DNA, the CDR3 is TGCGCCAGCAGCTCGACGACACCACCAGGCGGAGCCAAAAACATTCAGTACTTC. Its protein is CASSSTTPPGGAKNIQYF.

This clonotype was recorded at least ten times. As DNA, the CDR3 is TGCAGTGCTCATGGGGGCAGTAACACCTATGGCTACACCTTC. Translated: CSAHGGSNTYGYTF. The V call is TRBV20-1, the J call TRBJ1-2; a weak D match, TRBD1 (6 bases). The CDR3 length is 14 residues. Germline V lookup: CDR1 DFQATT, CDR2 SNEGSKA (reference sequence). The V end lost 5 bases, the J end lost 4 bases, and 17 bases lay between the germline ends.

The chain employs TRBV6-2 or TRBV6-3 and TRBJ2-3; tentative D call: TRBD1 (6 bases). The CDR3 contains 14 residues. The germline V and J ends were trimmed by 4 bases and 5 bases, with 13 bases remaining between them. Germline V gives CDR1 MNHEY, CDR2 SVGEGT. CDR3 sequence: CASSWGQGGDTQYF. For the CDR3, the DNA is TGTGCCAGCAGTTGGGGACAAGGGGGAGATACGCAGTATTTT.

The chain is built from TRBV10-3 and TRBJ1-1, with no clear D. CDR3 length: 13 amino acids. Germline-derived CDR1 and CDR2 are ENHRY and SYGVKD. With 2 bases removed from V and 1 base from J, the gap between germline ends came to 5 bases. The CDR3 reads CAISENRNTEAFF. DNA for the CDR3: TGTGCCATCAGTGAGAACCGGAACACTGAAGCTTTCTTT.

This clonotype came up many times. The chain carries TRBV5-1 and TRBJ1-2; D may be TRBD1 (6 bases). Germline values: CDR1 SGHRS, CDR2 YFSETQ. The CDR3 sequence is 14 residues long. V lost 0 bases and J 7 bases, leaving 13 bases between the germline ends. The DNA of the CDR3 is TGCGCCAGCAGCTTGGAAACAGGGTTGGTTGGCTACACCTTC. Encoded protein: CASSLETGLVGYTF.

This clonotype was seen ten or more times. J is TRBJ1-1 and V is TRBV5-1, with no clear D. This CDR3 is built from 16 residues. Germline loops: CDR1 SGHRS, CDR2 YFSETQ. Between the trimmed V and J ends, which lost 0 bases and 0 bases, there was a span of 12 bases. The CDR3 nucleotides are TGCGCCAGCAGCTTGGCAGGACTTGGGATGAACACTGAAGCTTTCTTT. Amino acids: CASSLAGLGMNTEAFF.

In this sample, this clonotype turned up many times. The chain has TRBV5-4 and TRBJ2-1; TRBD2 agrees at 9 bases. The CDR3 spans 15 residues. V lost 2 bases, J lost 10 bases, and 10 bases stayed unmatched. CDR1 and CDR2 from the germline V gene are SGHNT and YYREEE (reference sequence). The CDR3 spells CASSLGSGGFREQFF. CDR3 nucleotide sequence: TGTGCCAGCAGCTTAGGGAGCGGGGGGTTCAGGGAGCAGTTCTTC. The full variable domain, its missing parts supplied by reference TRBV5-4 and TRBJ2-1, is ETGVTQSPTHLIKTRGQQVTLRCSSQSGHNTVSWYQQALGQGPQFIFQYYREEENGRGNFPPRFSGLQFPNYSSELNVNALELDDSALYLCASSLGSGGFREQFFGPGTRLTVL.

Many counts were recorded for this clonotype. The chain couples TRBV12-3 or TRBV12-4 to TRBJ2-7; D may be TRBD1 or TRBD2 (5 bases each). V lost 2 bases to trimming and J lost 0 bases, with 11 bases between them. CDR3 length: 15 residues. CDR3 in amino acids: CASSLFEGSSYEQYF. In DNA form, the CDR3 reads TGTGCCAGCAGTTTATTCGAGGGGAGCTCCTACGAGCAGTACTTC.

The sample holds one count of this clonotype. Germline is not matched at one junction end, which may reflect a read error. The V call is TRBV5-4, the J call TRBJ2-1; no clear D gene. Germline loops: CDR1 SGHNT, CDR2 YYREEE (reference sequence). The CDR3 loop spans 15 amino acids. This CDR3 is CTSSLDGPQKNEQFF. The CDR3 nucleotides read TGTACCAGCAGCTTGGACGGGCCCCAAAAGAATGAGCAGTTCTTC.

This clonotype was picked up many times. The DNA of the CDR3 is TGTGCCACCAGTGATTACAAGGGGCAGCCCCAGCATTTT. It codes for CATSDYKGQPQHF. The chain is built from TRBV24-1 and TRBJ1-5, with D possibly matching TRBD1 (5 bases). CDR3 length: 13 amino acids. CDR1 KGHDR and CDR2 SFDVKD come from the germline V gene. V lost 2 bases and J 7 bases, leaving 8 bases between the germline ends.

The V call is TRBV20-1, the J call TRBJ2-3; 10 nucleotides line up with TRBD2. Trimming at V came to 6 bases and at J to 4 bases, leaving 13 bases not matched to a gene. This CDR3 comprises 16 residues. Germline V lookup: CDR1 DFQATT, CDR2 SNEGSKA (reference sequence). CDR3 protein: CSANSYSGGIADTQYF. The CDR3, as DNA: TGCAGTGCCAACTCCTATAGCGGGGGGATCGCAGATACGCAGTATTTT.

There are many counts of this clonotype. V usage is TRBV30 and J usage is TRBJ2-3, with 10 nucleotides matching TRBD1. V dropped 2 bases and J dropped 0; count of bases not matched to a gene: 5. The CDR3 is made up of 16 amino acids. In germline, CDR1 is GTSNPN, CDR2 SVGIG (reference sequence). CDR3 nucleotide sequence: TGTGCCTGGAGTCGGGACAGGGGTACTAGCACAGATACGCAGTATTTT. Amino acid sequence: CAWSRDRGTSTDTQYF.

The sample holds many counts of this clonotype. This chain joins TRBV11-2 and TRBJ2-3; D assignment may be TRBD1 or TRBD2 (5 bases each). Germline V gives CDR1 SGHAT, CDR2 FQNNGV. This CDR3 region has 14 residues. Trimming took off 1 base at V and 3 bases at J, with 8 bases between the two ends. For the CDR3, the DNA is TGTGCCAGCAGCTTAGCGGGGCCTACAGATACGCAGTATTTT. The encoded protein is CASSLAGPTDTQYF.

This clonotype was recorded at least ten times. V gene TRBV15 combines with J gene TRBJ2-2; 7 bases map to TRBD2. V was pared by 5 bases and J by 5 bases, with 8 bases of the junction left unmatched. Germline lookup yields CDR1 LNHNV and CDR2 YYDKDF (reference sequence). The CDR3 spans 15 residues. CDR3 in amino acids: CATSRDYLDTGELFF. CDR3 sequence (DNA): TGTGCCACCAGCCGGGACTACCTTGATACCGGGGAGCTGTTTTTT.

Points on this clonotype: Since a much larger clone is just one base distant, this may be a read error. The V gene is TRBV6-5, the J gene TRBJ2-3; no clear D. Germline CDR1 MNHEY, CDR2 SVGAGI. This CDR3 has 15 residues. Trimming shortened V by 6 bases and J by 0 bases, and 13 bases separated the two germline ends. CDR3 in DNA: TGTGCCAGCAGACGAACGGATGCTAGCACAGATACGCAGTATTTT. Its protein product is CASRRTDASTDTQYF.

This clonotype was picked up a small number of times. This rearrangement joins TRBV7-2 to TRBJ2-7; 7 bases align to TRBD2. CDR3 length equals 13 residues. Trimming removed 4 bases from V and 3 bases from J; junction bases left unmatched: 3. The germline CDR1 and CDR2 sequences are SGHTA and FQGNSA. The CDR3 protein is CASSSPGGYEQYF. For the CDR3, the DNA is TGTGCCAGCAGCTCCCCGGGGGGCTACGAGCAGTACTTC.

At least ten counts were recorded for this clonotype. The rearrangement uses TRBV18 and TRBJ2-2; D not resolved. V was trimmed by 4 bases and J by 0 bases, leaving 9 bases between them. CDR1 and CDR2 (germline): KGHSH, LQKENI. CDR3 size: 15 residues. The CDR3 bases are TGTGCCAGCTCACGCGATCGGACGAACACCGGGGAGCTGTTTTTT. This translates into CASSRDRTNTGELFF.

The chain is built from TRBV2 and TRBJ1-2; 8 bases fit TRBD1. Germline V gene lookup returns CDR1 SNHLY and CDR2 FYNNEI. The CDR3 runs 15 residues. The V gene end was trimmed by 2 bases and the J gene end by 8 bases; junction bases not matched to a gene: 10. CDR3: CASSELGQGADGYTF. CDR3 bases: TGTGCCAGCAGTGAACTCGGCCAGGGGGCTGACGGCTACACCTTC.

This clonotype was seen many times. The V and J genes are TRBV6-5 and TRBJ1-1; 9 bases map to TRBD1. Trimming removed 2 bases from V and 5 bases from J; junction bases left unmatched: 0. Germline V gene lookup returns CDR1 MNHEY and CDR2 SVGAGI. The CDR3 covers 13 residues. As DNA, the CDR3 is TGTGCCAGCAGTTACGGACAGGGGACTGAAGCTTTCTTT. This gives the protein CASSYGQGTEAFF.

This clonotype was counted many times. This rearrangement joins TRBV7-2 to TRBJ1-4; 7 nucleotides match TRBD1. Looked up from germline, CDR1 is SGHTA and CDR2 is FQGNSA. The CDR3 covers 16 residues. J gave up 5 bases and V 4 bases, and 10 bases lay outside the gene matches. This CDR3 is CASSSFRDSLNEKLFF. CDR3 nucleotide sequence: TGTGCCAGCAGCTCGTTCCGGGACAGTCTAAATGAAAAACTGTTTTTT.

This clonotype was seen ten or more times. The chain recombines TRBV11-2 with TRBJ1-4; no clear D. The CDR3 has 12 residues. Trimming cost V 5 bases and J 4 bases, with 5 bases left between them. CDR1 and CDR2 (germline): SGHAT, FQNNGV. The CDR3 spells CASSRHNEKLFF. The DNA for the CDR3 is TGTGCCAGCAGCCGACATAATGAAAAACTGTTTTTT.

This clonotype came up many times. CDR3 loop: CASAWANVLTF. The CDR3 region has the DNA TGTGCCAGCGCTTGGGCCAACGTCCTGACTTTC. The chain combines TRBV10-3 with TRBJ2-6; unclear D gene. The CDR3 loop spans 11 amino acids. Germline V gene sequence: CDR1 ENHRY, CDR2 SYGVKD. V was trimmed by 10 bases and J by 5 bases, leaving 6 bases between them.

This clonotype appeared many times. The chain has TRBV12-3 or TRBV12-4 and TRBJ1-1, with D perhaps TRBD1 (6 bases). V was clipped by 6 bases and J by 2 bases, with 13 bases between them. CDR3 length: 14 amino acids. The CDR3 DNA reads TGTGCCAGCAGAAGAAGGGGGGAAAACACTGAAGCTTTCTTT. As protein: CASRRRGENTEAFF.

This clonotype occurred many times. The V call is TRBV20-1, the J call TRBJ1-6; D gene unclear. This CDR3 spans 14 amino acids. Germline V gene sequence: CDR1 DFQATT, CDR2 SNEGSKA (reference sequence). V was cut by 1 base and J by 9 bases, with 13 bases left in between. In DNA, the CDR3 is TGCAGTGCTAGAGGTACAAGCGACGGTTCACCCCTCCACTTT. This encodes CSARGTSDGSPLHF.